The clone carrying this T cell receptor (beta chain) was seen a few times. The PCR was carried out with 60 Vbeta primers and 13 Jbeta primers. Using immunoSEQ multiplex PCR, the repertoire was profiled, and TCRdb retains in-frame clones only, with some absent. The repertoire includes about 130,000 clones, roughly 8.3% of them detected once, and 4.5% to 7% sits in the top ten. This CDR3 is built from 14 residues. Per the germline V gene, CDR1 is LNHDA and CDR2 is SQIVND (reference sequence). The V gene end was trimmed by 3 bases and the J gene end by 10 bases; junction bases not matched to a gene: 5. The entry originates in a study of cytomegalovirus exposure and HLA in healthy donors. As for the study in general: Drawn from HLA-typed donors, approximately 86 million unique TCRs were held in an early data release.

Every donor was a healthy person donating bone marrow. The source is a man aged 40-55 years in good health and CMV-seronegative. What was sequenced was PBMCs. V usage is TRBV19 and J usage is TRBJ1-6; 8 nucleotides line up with TRBD1. DNA of the CDR3: TGTGCCAGTAGTATGGAAACAGGGGGATCACCCCTCCACTTT. Translated: CASSMETGGSPLHF. Based on the CDR3 plus reference TRBV19 and TRBJ1-6, the full variable domain is DGGITQSPKYLFRKEGQNVTLSCEQNLNHDAMYWYRQDPGQGLRLIYYSQIVNDFQKGDIAEGYSVSREKKESFPLTVTSAQKNPTAFYLCASSMETGGSPLHFGNGTRLTVT.